Sequencing of this TCR beta chain was carried out in a study of early T cells in non-severe SARS-CoV-2 infection (dated by TCRdb to about 2021). With regard to the full study: Bulk RNA from unsorted whole blood was used for TCR sequencing, so alpha and beta chains could not be paired.

Receptor amplification or capture employed 5' RACE. The run used a NextSeq 500. The TCR library protocol attached unique molecular identifiers to individual cDNA molecules to correct for sequencing error and PCR bias. Both TCR alpha and beta chains were sequenced, and tight co-correlation was observed between alpha and beta sequence abundances in each sample. The authors' pipeline ran thus. Decombinator V4 was used to annotate TCR sequences for V gene, J gene and CDR3. Expanded TCRs were defined as changing significantly between any two time points under a Poisson model with p below 0.0001. TCR abundances were normalised to the total number of TCRs sequenced in each sample and reported as counts per million. MAIT TCRs were defined by TRAV1-2 paired with TRAJ12, TRAJ20 or TRAJ33, and iNKT TCRs by TRAV10 paired with TRAJ18. A search of VDJdb, accessed on 1 November 2021, was run for TCRs annotated to CMV, EBV and SARS-CoV-2, with TCRs annotated for multiple antigens excluded. In-frame beta chains were kept once TCRdb had trimmed the public reads at Q25 with fastp and called clones with MiXCR. For every CDR3 protein sequence, its rows merge into one entry that carries the most common genes and DNA. TCRdb's processing, not the study's, gives the V and J calls here. Across this sample there are some 87,000 distinct CDR3 sequences, with roughly 13% seen only once. The top ten hold around 1.1% of the sample.

This clonotype occurred a few times. Its recognized antigen is unknown. Within one base of it there is no much larger clone, and no base qualities were kept. Set within a cohort of healthcare workers in London, UK, this nested case-control study involved weekly PCR testing of nasopharyngeal swabs along with blood sampling. Between 23 and 31 March 2020, the week of the UK lockdown, healthcare workers were enrolled and then followed up weekly for as long as 16 weeks. Study-wide conclusions, independent of this receptor: Matching against VDJdb was skewed toward anti-spike CD8 responses, likely underestimated virus-specific expansions, and missed private and CD4 specificities.

The V end gives up 5 bases and the J end 4 bases, leaving 4 bases in the junction not matched to a gene. Counted from cysteine to phenylalanine, this CDR3 has 13 amino acids. The kept DNA is CDR3 alone, 39 bases in frame from the first base. The germline V gene encodes CDR1 SNHLY and CDR2 FYNNEI. Sequences were obtained from whole blood. The rearranged segments are TRBV2 and TRBJ1-2; 7 bases in the junction line up with TRBD1. This clonotype was sampled from an adult who was a healthcare worker with PCR-confirmed SARS-CoV-2 infection or an uninfected control (not recorded which). The CDR3 loop reads CASSSGQVYGYTF. The nucleotides read TGTGCCAGCAGTTCCGGACAGGTCTATGGCTACACCTTC.